These 10 T cell receptor beta chains were sequenced from one sample in a study of a mutant IDH1 vaccine in newly diagnosed glioma. These receptors' antigens are unknown. Data came from immunoSEQ multiplex PCR; TCRdb stores just in-frame clones and leaves some out. The sample consists of tens of thousands of clones, 75% of them appearing once. Specified time point: week 47, end of study. Doses consisted of 300 ug of mutant IDH1 20-mer peptide each, paired with topical imiquimod. Source: PBMCs, taken from a glioma patient whose treatment included an IDH1 peptide vaccine. These receptors all stem from a man aged 40-55 years with glioma.

The chain links TRBV28 to TRBJ1-5; 7 positions agree with TRBD1. The CDR3 extends over 14 amino acids. Germline V gene lookup returns CDR1 MDHEN and CDR2 SYDVKM. The junction had 9 bases not matched to a gene; V was cut back by 6 bases and J by 7 bases. CDR3 amino acids: CASSARQGRQPQHF. The CDR3, as DNA: TGTGCCAGCAGCGCTCGACAGGGACGGCAGCCCCAGCATTTT.

The CDR3, as DNA: TGCAGTGAACGGCACCAAGAGACCCAGTACTTC. Translating gives CSERHQETQYF. The V and J genes are TRBV20-1 and TRBJ2-5; D is ambiguous. CDR1 and CDR2 (germline): DFQATT, SNEGSKA (reference sequence). V was cut by 7 bases and J by 0 bases, with 6 bases left in between. This CDR3 has 11 residues.

CDR3 loop: CASTRRREEGQFF. The CDR3 coding sequence is TGTGCCAGCACCAGGCGGCGGGAGGAAGGACAGTTCTTC. V and J are TRBV6-5 and TRBJ2-1, with 8 bases fitting TRBD2. This CDR3 region has 13 residues. Germline CDR1 reads MNHEY; CDR2 reads SVGAGI. V shed 7 bases and J 13 bases; nucleotides not matched to a gene: 12.

The chain is built from TRBV10-3 and TRBJ1-5; D unresolved. V was clipped by 10 bases and J by 0 bases, with 7 bases between them. CDR1 and CDR2 from the germline V gene are ENHRY and SYGVKD. This CDR3 has 12 amino acids. This chain's CDR3 is CATTDSNQPQHF. The CDR3 coding sequence is TGTGCCACCACAGATAGCAATCAGCCCCAGCATTTT.

The rearrangement joins TRBV6-5 to TRBJ1-3, with D unclear. This CDR3 region has 16 residues. V was shortened by 2 bases and J by 0 bases, with 11 bases between the two germline ends. Germline CDR1 reads MNHEY; CDR2 reads SVGAGI. CDR3 in DNA: TGTGCCAGCAGTTACGAGACGGCGAGCTCTGGAAACACCATATATTTT. The encoded protein is CASSYETASSGNTIYF.

This chain links TRBV15 with TRBJ2-1, with 13 bases aligning to TRBD2. Germline CDR1 reads LNHNV; CDR2 reads YYDKDF (reference sequence). This CDR3 has 15 residues. V lost 1 base to trimming and J lost 6 bases; unmatched junction nucleotides: 0. CDR3 DNA sequence: TGTGCCACCAGCAGAGGGACTAGCGGGAGCAATGAGCAGTTCTTC. The encoded protein is CATSRGTSGSNEQFF.

The rearrangement uses TRBV5-1 and TRBJ2-1; perhaps D is TRBD1 or TRBD2 (5 bases each). Trimming took 0 bases from V and 12 from J, leaving 13 bases between them. Germline V gives CDR1 SGHRS, CDR2 YFSETQ. The CDR3 consists of 13 residues. The CDR3 spells CASSLEGDPGQFF. As DNA, the CDR3 is TGCGCCAGCAGCTTGGAAGGGGACCCAGGGCAGTTCTTC.

The chain combines TRBV5-1 with TRBJ2-1; 10 nucleotides match TRBD1. J was trimmed by 5 bases and V by 2 bases; bases with no gene match: 10. Germline CDR1 is SGHRS and CDR2 is YFSETQ. The CDR3 consists of 17 residues. CDR3 bases: TGCGCCAGCAGCTTAGGTACTGGGACAGGGGTGGACAATGAGCAGTTCTTC. As protein: CASSLGTGTGVDNEQFF.

The sample holds a few counts of this clone. The chain carries TRBV6-5 and TRBJ2-3, with D possibly being TRBD1 (6 bases). CDR3 length: 14 amino acids. Trimming stripped 5 bases from V and 1 base from J, with 10 bases between. Germline V gene sequence: CDR1 MNHEY, CDR2 SVGAGI. In DNA, the CDR3 is TGTGCCAGCAGTCCCGGACAGCGCACAGATACGCAGTATTTT. Translated, it gives CASSPGQRTDTQYF.

On this clone itself: This sample includes further DNA sequences coding for the same CDR3. The chain has TRBV5-1 and TRBJ1-4, with TRBD1 identical over 10 bases. From germline, CDR1 is SGHRS and CDR2 YFSETQ. The CDR3 totals 14 residues. Losses at the gene ends were 0 bases for V and 7 bases for J; bases not matched to a gene: 0. CDR3 nucleotides: TGCGCCAGCAGCTTGGGACAGGGGGCTGAAAAACTGTTTTTT. It specifies CASSLGQGAEKLFF.